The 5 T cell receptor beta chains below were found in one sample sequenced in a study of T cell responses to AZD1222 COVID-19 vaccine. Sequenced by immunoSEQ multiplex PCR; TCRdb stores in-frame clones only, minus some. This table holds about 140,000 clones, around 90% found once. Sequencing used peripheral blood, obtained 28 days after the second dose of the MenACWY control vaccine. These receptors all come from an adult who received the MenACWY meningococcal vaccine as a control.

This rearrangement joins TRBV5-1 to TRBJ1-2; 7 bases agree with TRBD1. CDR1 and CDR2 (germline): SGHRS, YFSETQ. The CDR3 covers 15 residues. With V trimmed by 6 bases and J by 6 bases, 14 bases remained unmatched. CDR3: CASTLLSTGNHGYTF. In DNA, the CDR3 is TGCGCCAGCACCCTCTTATCGACAGGGAACCATGGCTACACCTTC.

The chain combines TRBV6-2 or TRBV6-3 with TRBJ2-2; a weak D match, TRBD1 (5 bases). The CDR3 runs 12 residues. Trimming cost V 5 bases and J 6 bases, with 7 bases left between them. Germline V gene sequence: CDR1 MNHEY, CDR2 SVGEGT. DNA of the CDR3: TGTGCCAGCAGTCTCAGGGCCGGGGAGCTGTTTTTT. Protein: CASSLRAGELFF.

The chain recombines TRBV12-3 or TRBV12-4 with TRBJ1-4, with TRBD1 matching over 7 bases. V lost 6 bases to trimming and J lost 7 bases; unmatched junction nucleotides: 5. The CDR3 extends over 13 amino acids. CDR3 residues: CASSPTGFEKLFF. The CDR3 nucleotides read TGTGCCAGCAGCCCGACAGGGTTTGAAAAACTGTTTTTT.

CDR3 in DNA: TGTGCTAGTGGTCTAGGGACAGCTGGAAACACCATATATTTT. This translates into CASGLGTAGNTIYF. The gene calls are TRBV12-5 and TRBJ1-3; TRBD1 matches at 7 bases. The germline V gene encodes CDR1 LGHNT and CDR2 FRNRAP. The CDR3 extends over 14 amino acids. The V and J ends lost 5 bases and 2 bases, in that order; junction bases with no gene match: 3.

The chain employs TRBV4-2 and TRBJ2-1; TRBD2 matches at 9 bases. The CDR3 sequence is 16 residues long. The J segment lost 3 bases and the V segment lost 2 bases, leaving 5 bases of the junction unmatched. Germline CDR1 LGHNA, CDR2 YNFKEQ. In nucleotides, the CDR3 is TGTGCCAGCAGCCAACAGCGGGGGGCCTTCTACAATGAGCAGTTCTTC. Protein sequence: CASSQQRGAFYNEQFF.